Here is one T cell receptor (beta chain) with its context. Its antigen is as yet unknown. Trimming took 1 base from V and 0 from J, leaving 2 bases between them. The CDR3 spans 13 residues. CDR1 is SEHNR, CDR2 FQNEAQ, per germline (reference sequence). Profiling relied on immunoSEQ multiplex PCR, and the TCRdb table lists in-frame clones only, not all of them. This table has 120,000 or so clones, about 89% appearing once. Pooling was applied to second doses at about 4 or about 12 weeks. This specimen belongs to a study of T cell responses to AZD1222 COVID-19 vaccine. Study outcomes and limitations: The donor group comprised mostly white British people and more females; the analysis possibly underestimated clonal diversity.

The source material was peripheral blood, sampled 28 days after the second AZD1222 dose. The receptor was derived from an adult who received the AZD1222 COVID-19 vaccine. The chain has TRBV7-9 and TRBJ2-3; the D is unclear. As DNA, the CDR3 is TGTGCCAGCAGCTTAGGGAGCACAGATACGCAGTATTTT. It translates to CASSLGSTDTQYF.